This T cell receptor beta chain was observed in a study of human T cells and chemical hapten exposure. Overall study findings and caveats: Expanded TCRs created a significantly greater count of big CDR3 similarity clusters than controls did.

Time point in this sample: pre-sensitization, week 0. Indicated treatment: therapeutic diphenylcyclopropenone sensitization with weekly scalp DPC. This clonotype was detected only a few times. Its target is not known. The library attached unique molecular identifiers to individual cDNA molecules. Original methodology: Between 23,224 and 690,600 TCRs appeared in each sample, and the median stood at 95,638. One entry per CDR3 protein results from TCRdb running MiXCR on the RACE reads. The authors' filters were not applied to this entry. The top ten clones hold around 2.7% of a sample with around 120,000 distinct CDR3 sequences, approximately 13% of them seen once. The CDR3 contains 13 residues. The ends were cut back, 4 bases at V and 8 bases at J, with 12 bases in the middle. Germline loops: CDR1 DFQATT, CDR2 SNEGSKA (reference sequence).

This sequence was found in a woman aged 18-35 years with alopecia areata. Some clones in this sample may be carry-over from other donors' samples. V is TRBV20-1 and J is TRBJ1-6, with D tentatively TRBD1 (6 bases). Sequenced material: whole blood, taken in connection with sensitization to the hapten diphenylcyclopropenone (DPC). The DNA of the CDR3 is TGCAGTGCTAAAGGGGGAGGCGATTCACCCCTCCACTTT. Protein sequence: CSAKGGGDSPLHF.